One and the same sample provided the 10 T cell receptor beta chains below, sequenced in a study of shared clonotypes between healthy human individuals. Assay used: immunoSEQ multiplex PCR; TCRdb lists only in-frame clones, some missing. The sample has over a million clones, roughly 96% seen once. Input material: naive CD4+ T cells sorted from blood. Regarding subset: CD45RA+ positively selected. Every receptor here comes from a man under 40 in good health.

This chain links TRBV9 with TRBJ1-4; the D gene is possibly TRBD1 (5 bases). The germline V and J ends were trimmed by 1 base and 7 bases, with 11 bases remaining between them. Germline CDR1 is SGDLS and CDR2 is YYNGEE. This CDR3 spans 14 amino acids. The CDR3 protein is CASSVTGGSEKLFF. CDR3 bases: TGTGCCAGCAGCGTAACAGGAGGTAGTGAAAAACTGTTTTTT. The full variable domain, in which reference TRBV9 and TRBJ1-4 provide the parts outside the CDR3, is DSGVTQTPKHLITATGQRVTLRCSPRSGDLSVYWYQQSLDQGLQFLIQYYNGEERAKGNILERFSAQQFPDLHSELNLSSLELGDSALYFCASSVTGGSEKLFFGSGTQLSVL.

CDR3 region: CAISPGTGPSNQPQHF. The CDR3 coding sequence is TGTGCCATCAGCCCGGGGACAGGGCCTAGCAATCAGCCCCAGCATTTT. The chain uses TRBV10-3 and TRBJ1-5, with 9 nucleotides matching TRBD1. This CDR3 spans 16 amino acids. V shed 6 bases and J 0 bases; nucleotides not matched to a gene: 6. Per the germline V gene, CDR1 is ENHRY and CDR2 is SYGVKD.

CDR3 nucleotide sequence: TGTGCCAGCAGCTTAGGACCGGCGGGAACCACAGATACGCAGTATTTT. It encodes CASSLGPAGTTDTQYF. The chain joins TRBV7-2 to TRBJ2-3; D might be TRBD2 (6 bases). Germline assignment: CDR1 SGHTA and CDR2 FQGNSA. CDR3 size: 16 residues. Deletions cut 1 base from V and 2 bases from J, with 13 bases between.

This rearrangement joins TRBV9 to TRBJ2-1, with 10 bases lining up with TRBD2. Trimming at V came to 0 bases and at J to 7 bases, leaving 7 bases not matched to a gene. Germline CDR1 and CDR2: SGDLS and YYNGEE. The CDR3 runs 16 residues. The chain's CDR3 is CASSVGASGSLNEQFF. Written as DNA, the CDR3 is TGTGCCAGCAGCGTAGGGGCTAGCGGGAGTCTAAATGAGCAGTTCTTC.

This rearrangement joins TRBV18 to TRBJ2-2, with TRBD1 matching over 7 bases. The germline CDR1 and CDR2 sequences are KGHSH and LQKENI. Losses at the gene ends were 2 bases for V and 1 base for J; bases not matched to a gene: 13. The CDR3 has 19 residues. In DNA, the CDR3 is TGTGCCAGCTCACCATTCCGGACCATGGCAGGGGGGAACACCGGGGAGCTGTTTTTT. Translating gives CASSPFRTMAGGNTGELFF.

The V gene is TRBV18, the J gene TRBJ1-2, with a possible D match to TRBD1 (5 bases). Trimming removed 2 bases at V and 1 base at J, with 14 bases between. This CDR3 region has 16 residues. CDR1 and CDR2 from the germline V gene are KGHSH and LQKENI. This chain's CDR3 is CASSPKYRLGNYGYTF. DNA of the CDR3: TGTGCCAGCTCACCAAAGTACAGGCTGGGTAACTATGGCTACACCTTC.

In nucleotides, the CDR3 is TGTGCCAGCAGCCGTAGGAGGGCCGGTTACTACGAGCAGTACTTC. Protein product: CASSRRRAGYYEQYF. The chain couples TRBV5-6 to TRBJ2-7; perhaps TRBD2 as D (6 bases). Germline CDR1 reads SGHDT; CDR2 reads YYEEEE. The length of the CDR3 is 15 residues. V was trimmed by 4 bases and J by 3 bases, leaving 17 bases between them.

This clone was observed a single time. The rearrangement links TRBV15 to TRBJ2-2; 15 positions agree with TRBD2. With V trimmed by 4 bases and J by 5 bases, 2 bases remained unmatched. Per germline, CDR1 LNHNV and CDR2 YYDKDF (reference sequence). This CDR3 region has 16 residues. The chain's CDR3 is CATSIGLAGGTGELFF. CDR3 bases: TGTGCCACCAGCATTGGACTAGCGGGAGGGACCGGGGAGCTGTTTTTT.

The chain links TRBV25-1 to TRBJ2-1, with a possible D match to TRBD1 (5 bases). Trimming shortened V by 6 bases and J by 2 bases, and 11 bases separated the two germline ends. Germline V gene sequence: CDR1 MGHDK, CDR2 SYGVNS. The CDR3 is 14 residues long. CDR3 DNA: TGTGCCAGCAGCACAGGAAGTCCCTACAATGAGCAGTTCTTC. This codes for CASSTGSPYNEQFF.

The chain carries TRBV7-9 and TRBJ1-5; 8 nucleotides match TRBD1. Germline V gene sequence: CDR1 SEHNR, CDR2 FQNEAQ (reference sequence). After removal of 6 bases from V and 2 bases from J, the junction contained 18 bases not matched to a gene. This CDR3 is built from 19 residues. The CDR3 here is CASSQVWTGSFLGNQPQHF. CDR3 nucleotide sequence: TGTGCCAGCAGTCAAGTATGGACAGGGTCTTTTTTAGGCAATCAGCCCCAGCATTTT.